This entry concerns a single T cell receptor beta chain. The sample comes from a study of blood T cell repertoires in COVID-19. The CDR3 runs 17 residues. The V end lost 5 bases, the J end lost 4 bases, and 21 bases lay between the germline ends. Germline-derived CDR1 and CDR2 are SNHLY and FYNNEI. TCRdb's copy holds only in-frame clones and misses some; the assay was immunoSEQ multiplex PCR. The sample includes tens of thousands of clones, 89% of them seen just once. The sample was peripheral blood. The gene calls are TRBV2 and TRBJ1-3; possibly TRBD1 for D (6 bases). This TCR was sampled from a woman aged 45-65 years with active COVID-19. CDR3 in DNA: TGTGCCAGCAGTTCAAACCCCGGGGGGCAGAGAGGAAACACCATATATTTT. Protein product: CASSSNPGGQRGNTIYF.